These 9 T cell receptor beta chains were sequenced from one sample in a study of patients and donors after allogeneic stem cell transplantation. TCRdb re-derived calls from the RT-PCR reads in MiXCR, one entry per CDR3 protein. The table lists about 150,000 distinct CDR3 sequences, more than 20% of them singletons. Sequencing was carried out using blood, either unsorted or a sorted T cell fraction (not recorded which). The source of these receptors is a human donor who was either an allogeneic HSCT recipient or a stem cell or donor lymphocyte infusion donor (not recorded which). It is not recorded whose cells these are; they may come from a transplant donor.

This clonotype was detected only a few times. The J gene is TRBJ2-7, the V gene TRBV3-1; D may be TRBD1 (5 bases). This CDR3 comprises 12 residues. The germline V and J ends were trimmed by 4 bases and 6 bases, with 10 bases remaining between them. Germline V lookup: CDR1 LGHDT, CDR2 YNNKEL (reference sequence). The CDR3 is CASSRLGAEQYF. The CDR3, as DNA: TGTGCCAGCAGCCGCCTTGGGGCCGAGCAGTACTTC.

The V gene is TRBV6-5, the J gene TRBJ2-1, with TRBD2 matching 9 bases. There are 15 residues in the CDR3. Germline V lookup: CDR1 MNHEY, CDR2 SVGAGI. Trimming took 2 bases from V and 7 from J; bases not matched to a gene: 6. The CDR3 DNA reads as TGTGCCAGCAGTTACGCGGCGGGGGGGCAGAATGAGCAGTTCTTC. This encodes CASSYAAGGQNEQFF.

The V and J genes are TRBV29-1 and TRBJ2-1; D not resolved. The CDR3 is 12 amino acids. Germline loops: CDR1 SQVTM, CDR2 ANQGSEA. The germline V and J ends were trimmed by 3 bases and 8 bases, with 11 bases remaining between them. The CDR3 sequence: CSVDPWDYEQFF. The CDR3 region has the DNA TGCAGCGTTGACCCGTGGGATTATGAGCAGTTCTTC.

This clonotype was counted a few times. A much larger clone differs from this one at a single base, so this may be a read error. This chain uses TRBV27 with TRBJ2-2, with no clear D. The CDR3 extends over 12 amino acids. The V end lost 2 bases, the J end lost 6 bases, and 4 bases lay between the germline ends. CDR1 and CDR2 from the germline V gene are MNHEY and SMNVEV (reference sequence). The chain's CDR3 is CASSLEAGELFF. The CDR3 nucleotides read TGTGCCAGCAGTTTAGAGGCCGGGGAGCTGTTTTTT.

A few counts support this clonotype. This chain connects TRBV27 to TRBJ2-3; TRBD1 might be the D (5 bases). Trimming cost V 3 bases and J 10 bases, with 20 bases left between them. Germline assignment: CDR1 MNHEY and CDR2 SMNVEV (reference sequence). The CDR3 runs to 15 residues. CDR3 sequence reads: CASSFVVSAREAQYF. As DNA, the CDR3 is TGTGCCAGCAGTTTTGTAGTCAGCGCCAGGGAAGCGCAGTATTTT.

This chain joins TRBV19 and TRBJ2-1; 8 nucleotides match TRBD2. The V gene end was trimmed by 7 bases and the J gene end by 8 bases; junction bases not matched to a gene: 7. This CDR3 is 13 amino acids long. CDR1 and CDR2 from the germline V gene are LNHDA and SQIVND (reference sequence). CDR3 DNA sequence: TGTGCCAGTACCCCGGGGACTAGTCATGAGCAGTTCTTC. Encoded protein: CASTPGTSHEQFF.

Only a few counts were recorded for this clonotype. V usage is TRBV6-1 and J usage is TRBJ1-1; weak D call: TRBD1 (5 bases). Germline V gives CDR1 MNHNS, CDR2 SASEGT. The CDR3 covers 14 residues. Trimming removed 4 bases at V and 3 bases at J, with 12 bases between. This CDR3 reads CASSAIPGYTEAFF. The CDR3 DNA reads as TGTGCCAGCAGTGCTATACCAGGGTACACTGAAGCTTTCTTT.

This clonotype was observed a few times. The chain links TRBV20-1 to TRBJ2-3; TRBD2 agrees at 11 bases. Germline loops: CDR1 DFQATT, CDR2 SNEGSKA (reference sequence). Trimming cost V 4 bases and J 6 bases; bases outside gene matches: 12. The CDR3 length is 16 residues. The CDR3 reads CSAISQVAGGLDTQYF. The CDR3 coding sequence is TGCAGTGCTATAAGCCAAGTAGCGGGGGGGCTTGATACGCAGTATTTT.

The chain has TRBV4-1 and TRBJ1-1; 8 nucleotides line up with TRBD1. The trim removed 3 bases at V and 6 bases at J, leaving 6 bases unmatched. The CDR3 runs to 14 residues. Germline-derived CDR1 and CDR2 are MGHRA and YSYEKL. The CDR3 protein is CASSQWDRIAEAFF. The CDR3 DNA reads TGCGCCAGCAGCCAGTGGGACAGGATCGCTGAAGCTTTCTTT.